The clone carrying this TCR beta chain was seen only once. The table came from immunoSEQ multiplex PCR; TCRdb's copy has only in-frame clones and leaves some out. The top ten clones hold roughly 2.7% of a sample with about 62,000 clones, around 93% of them seen once. This sample stems from a study of T cell changes during pregnancy in multiple sclerosis. The CDR3 consists of 13 residues. Germline V gives CDR1 GTSNPN, CDR2 SVGIG (reference sequence). Trimming left V 2 bases short and J 7 bases short, with 15 bases between. This TCR came from a female donor in good health, enrolled as a control in a pregnancy study. The V call is TRBV30, the J call TRBJ2-7; D possibly corresponds to TRBD2 (6 bases). The material sequenced was peripheral blood, taken in the second trimester of pregnancy. The CDR3 DNA is TGTGCCTGGAGTAGGGGCGGGGTAGAAGAGCAGTACTTC. It translates to CAWSRGGVEEQYF.